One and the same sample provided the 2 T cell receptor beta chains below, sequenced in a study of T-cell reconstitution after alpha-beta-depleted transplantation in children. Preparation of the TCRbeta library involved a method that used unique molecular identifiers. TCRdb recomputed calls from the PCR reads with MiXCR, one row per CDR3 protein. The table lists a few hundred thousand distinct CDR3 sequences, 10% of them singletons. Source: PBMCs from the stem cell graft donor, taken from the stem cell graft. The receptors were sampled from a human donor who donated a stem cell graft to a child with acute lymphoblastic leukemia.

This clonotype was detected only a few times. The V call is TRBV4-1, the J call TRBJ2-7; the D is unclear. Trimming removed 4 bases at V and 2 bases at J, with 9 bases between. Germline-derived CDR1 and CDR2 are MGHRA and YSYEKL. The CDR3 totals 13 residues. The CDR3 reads CASSPGSPYEQYF. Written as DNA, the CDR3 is TGCGCCAGCAGCCCCGGGTCTCCCTACGAGCAGTACTTC.

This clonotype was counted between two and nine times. CDR3 residues: CASSPLGQGYEQFF. CDR3 bases: TGTGCCAGCAGTCCCCTGGGACAGGGCTATGAGCAGTTCTTC. The chain joins TRBV6-4 to TRBJ2-1, with TRBD1 identical over 9 bases. J was trimmed by 8 bases and V by 5 bases; bases with no gene match: 7. From germline, CDR1 is MRHNA and CDR2 SNTAGT. The CDR3 has 14 amino acids.